These 9 T cell receptor beta chains share one sample of origin, sequenced in a study of blood T cell repertoires in COVID-19. Sequencing used immunoSEQ multiplex PCR; TCRdb keeps in-frame clones, though not all of them. The profile shows 200,000 or so clones, about 82% of them singletons. The sample was peripheral blood. These TCRs come from a woman older than 75 with acute or convalescent COVID-19.

The chain uses TRBV4-3 and TRBJ1-3; TRBD1 aligns across 7 bases. After removal of 1 base from V and 4 bases from J, the junction contained 4 bases not matched to a gene. Germline CDR1 reads LGHNA; CDR2 reads YSLEER. This CDR3 is built from 15 residues. CDR3 residues: CASSQAGTAGNTIYF. The CDR3 nucleotides are TGCGCCAGCAGCCAAGCCGGGACAGCCGGAAACACCATATATTTT.

The chain employs TRBV19 and TRBJ2-2; D may be TRBD1 (5 bases). This CDR3 is built from 15 residues. The V gene's germline CDR1 is LNHDA and CDR2 SQIVND (reference sequence). Trimming left V 2 bases short and J 4 bases short, with 11 bases between. Written as DNA, the CDR3 is TGTGCCAGTAGTATAAGGCAGGGTATCACCGGGGAGCTGTTTTTT. Encoded protein: CASSIRQGITGELFF.

The chain employs TRBV7-2 and TRBJ2-1; 9 bases align to TRBD2. Germline assignment: CDR1 SGHTA and CDR2 FQGNSA. This CDR3 region has 14 residues. V was clipped by 2 bases and J by 4 bases; unmatched bases: 0. CDR3 residues: CASSLSGRYNEQFF. In DNA, the CDR3 is TGTGCCAGCAGCTTAAGCGGGAGGTACAATGAGCAGTTCTTC.

This clone appeared a single time. V gene TRBV5-4 combines with J gene TRBJ2-7; 7 bases align to TRBD2. The junction had 14 bases not matched to a gene; V was cut back by 0 bases and J by 5 bases. CDR3 length: 17 amino acids. The germline V gene has CDR1 SGHNT and CDR2 YYREEE (reference sequence). CDR3 coding DNA: TGTGCCAGCAGCTTGGAACTTGCCGCGGGAGTTTCTCACGAGCAGTACTTC. This translates into CASSLELAAGVSHEQYF.

This chain connects TRBV18 to TRBJ1-4, with 8 bases lining up with TRBD1. The CDR3 extends over 19 amino acids. CDR1 is KGHSH, CDR2 LQKENI, per germline. J lost 6 bases, V lost 1 base, and 16 bases had no gene match. The CDR3 nucleotides are TGTGCCAGCTCACCACAGATCGAGACAGGGGTGGGGAAGGATGAAAAACTGTTTTTT. Amino acids: CASSPQIETGVGKDEKLFF.

The chain joins TRBV7-2 to TRBJ2-5, with no clear D. V dropped 2 bases and J dropped 1 base, with 8 bases sitting between them. CDR1 is SGHTA and CDR2 is FQGNSA in the germline V gene. The CDR3 spans 14 residues. The CDR3 is CASSLNRVQETQYF. The CDR3, as DNA: TGTGCCAGCAGCTTAAACCGGGTCCAAGAGACCCAGTACTTC.

V and J are TRBV4-1 and TRBJ2-7; maybe TRBD1 (5 bases). The ends were cut back, 3 bases at V and 0 bases at J, with 12 bases in the middle. The germline CDR1 and CDR2 sequences are MGHRA and YSYEKL. The CDR3 totals 15 residues. In DNA, the CDR3 is TGCGCCAGCAGCCAGCGACAGCTTAGCTCCTACGAGCAGTACTTC. Its translation: CASSQRQLSSYEQYF.

Only a few counts were recorded for this clone. The rearrangement links TRBV5-1 to TRBJ2-2; 10 bases fit TRBD1. Germline V gene lookup returns CDR1 SGHRS and CDR2 YFSETQ. The CDR3 runs to 16 residues. V lost 4 bases and J lost 3; bases outside the gene matches: 6. CDR3 nucleotide sequence: TGCGCCAGCAGCACATGGACAGGGGGGGACACCGGGGAGCTGTTTTTT. It translates to CASSTWTGGDTGELFF.

The rearrangement joins TRBV27 to TRBJ2-7; maybe TRBD2 (6 bases). Per the germline V gene, CDR1 is MNHEY and CDR2 is SMNVEV (reference sequence). V lost 8 bases, J lost 0 bases, and 11 bases lay in between. This CDR3 region has 13 residues. CDR3: CASSGTFSYEQYF. The CDR3 DNA is TGTGCCAGCTCGGGGACTTTCTCCTACGAGCAGTACTTC.